What follows are 14 T cell receptor beta chains derived from one specimen sequenced in a study of cytomegalovirus exposure and HLA in healthy donors. The method was immunoSEQ multiplex PCR; TCRdb's version includes in-frame clones alone and lacks a portion of them. This table has 300,000 to 400,000 clones, roughly 88% appearing once. Material: PBMCs. The receptors originated from a woman between 18 and 30 years old in good health and CMV-seronegative.

The chain couples TRBV5-1 to TRBJ2-2, with TRBD1 matching 8 bases. Germline V CDR1 and CDR2: SGHRS, YFSETQ. This CDR3 is built from 15 residues. The V gene end was trimmed by 2 bases and the J gene end by 6 bases; junction bases not matched to a gene: 6. The CDR3 reads CASSLGQGIPGELFF. Here the CDR3 DNA reads TGCGCCAGCAGCTTAGGACAGGGTATTCCCGGGGAGCTGTTTTTT.

This clone was counted a single time. The V and J genes are TRBV5-1 and TRBJ2-1; 12 nucleotides line up with TRBD2. This CDR3 is built from 15 residues. Germline-derived CDR1 and CDR2 are SGHRS and YFSETQ. Trimming cost V 2 bases and J 6 bases; bases outside gene matches: 3. The CDR3 loop is CASSFTLAGGNEQFF. CDR3 DNA sequence: TGCGCCAGCAGCTTTACACTAGCGGGAGGCAATGAGCAGTTCTTC.

This chain links TRBV7-9 with TRBJ2-5, with D tentatively TRBD2 (6 bases). Germline lookup yields CDR1 SEHNR and CDR2 FQNEAQ (reference sequence). Trimming cost V 5 bases and J 7 bases, with 11 bases left between them. The CDR3 has 12 amino acids. Here the CDR3 reads CASSRREVTQYF. CDR3 in DNA: TGTGCCAGCAGCCGTAGGGAGGTGACCCAGTACTTC.

This clone was seen just once. This chain links TRBV27 with TRBJ1-4; no clear D. Trimming shortened V by 4 bases and J by 0 bases, and 9 bases separated the two germline ends. The CDR3 is made up of 15 amino acids. CDR1 is MNHEY and CDR2 is SMNVEV in the germline V gene (reference sequence). The CDR3 here is CASSYSHATNEKLFF. The CDR3 DNA is TGTGCCAGCAGTTACTCGCACGCAACTAATGAAAAACTGTTTTTT. The full variable domain, rest sourced from reference TRBV27 and TRBJ1-4, is EAQVTQNPRYLITVTGKKLTVTCSQNMNHEYMSWYRQDPGLGLRQIYYSMNVEVTDKGDVPEGYKVSRKEKRNFPLILESPSPNQTSLYFCASSYSHATNEKLFFGSGTQLSVL.

The chain uses TRBV25-1 and TRBJ2-7; tentative D call: TRBD1 (5 bases). The length of the CDR3 is 11 residues. Deletions cut 5 bases from V and 7 bases from J, with 9 bases between. Looked up from germline, CDR1 is MGHDK and CDR2 is SYGVNS. The CDR3 spells CASSSRQEQYF. The CDR3 DNA reads as TGTGCCAGCAGTTCCCGACAGGAGCAGTACTTC.

The chain combines TRBV27 with TRBJ1-1; maybe TRBD1 (6 bases). Germline values: CDR1 MNHEY, CDR2 SMNVEV (reference sequence). Trimming left V 7 bases short and J 4 bases short, with 10 bases between. This CDR3 has 12 amino acids. CDR3 protein: CASKQGGTEAFF. DNA for the CDR3: TGTGCCAGCAAACAAGGGGGCACTGAAGCTTTCTTT.

This rearrangement joins TRBV9 to TRBJ2-5; weak D call: TRBD2 (5 bases). The CDR3 spans 14 residues. Germline V gene data show CDR1 as SGDLS and CDR2 as YYNGEE. V was clipped by 4 bases and J by 5 bases, with 15 bases between them. The CDR3 reads CASSPMDPGETQYF. CDR3 DNA: TGTGCCAGCAGCCCGATGGACCCGGGGGAGACCCAGTACTTC. Filled out from reference TRBV9 and TRBJ2-5, the complete variable domain reads DSGVTQTPKHLITATGQRVTLRCSPRSGDLSVYWYQQSLDQGLQFLIQYYNGEERAKGNILERFSAQQFPDLHSELNLSSLELGDSALYFCASSPMDPGETQYFGPGTRLLVL.

The CDR3, as DNA: TGTGCCAGCAGCTTAACCCAGGGCCTCTATGGCTACACCTTC. This encodes CASSLTQGLYGYTF. The chain uses TRBV7-9 and TRBJ1-2; tentatively, D is TRBD1 (5 bases). This CDR3 is 14 amino acids long. CDR1 and CDR2 from the germline V gene are SEHNR and FQNEAQ (reference sequence). The V end lost 2 bases, the J end lost 4 bases, and 11 bases lay between the germline ends.

The genes are TRBV9 and TRBJ1-4, with D perhaps TRBD1 (5 bases). Trimming cost V 0 bases and J 0 bases, with 12 bases left between them. Germline V gives CDR1 SGDLS, CDR2 YYNGEE. The CDR3 has 17 residues. The CDR3 region is CASSVGKGPATNEKLFF. The CDR3 DNA follows: TGTGCCAGCAGCGTAGGGAAGGGGCCCGCAACTAATGAAAAACTGTTTTTT.

Written as DNA, the CDR3 is TGTGCCAGCAGAACAGGGACAGGGAGGACCGGGGAGCTGTTTTTT. Translating gives CASRTGTGRTGELFF. V gene TRBV28 combines with J gene TRBJ2-2, with 9 bases identical to TRBD1. The germline V gene encodes CDR1 MDHEN and CDR2 SYDVKM. The J segment lost 5 bases and the V segment lost 6 bases, leaving 7 bases of the junction unmatched. This CDR3 is 15 amino acids long.

V is TRBV5-1 and J is TRBJ1-4; tentatively, D is TRBD1 (5 bases). V was trimmed by 1 base and J by 5 bases, leaving 12 bases between them. CDR1 SGHRS and CDR2 YFSETQ come from the germline V gene. This CDR3 has 15 amino acids. The CDR3 sequence is CASSLTGAQNEKLFF. In DNA, the CDR3 is TGCGCCAGCAGCTTGACAGGCGCCCAGAATGAAAAACTGTTTTTT.

This clone occurred once. V and J are TRBV28 and TRBJ2-1; the match to TRBD2 covers 11 bases. The germline CDR1 and CDR2 sequences are MDHEN and SYDVKM. The ends lost 8 bases at V and 3 bases at J; junction bases unmatched: 0. This CDR3 is built from 13 residues. The DNA for the CDR3 is TGTGCCAGCGGGACTAGCGGCTACAATGAGCAGTTCTTC. It translates to CASGTSGYNEQFF. Looking up the rest from reference TRBV28 and TRBJ2-1 gives the full variable domain: DVKVTQSSRYLVKRTGEKVFLECVQDMDHENMFWYRQDPGLGLRLIYFSYDVKMKEKGDIPEGYSVSREKKERFSLILESASTNQTSMYLCASGTSGYNEQFFGPGTRLTVL.

The count of this clone is one. The rearrangement joins TRBV7-6 to TRBJ2-1; 7 bases align to TRBD2. V shed 3 bases, J shed 5 bases, and the junction held 10 bases outside the gene matches. The germline CDR1 and CDR2 sequences are SGHVS and FNYEAQ. The CDR3 loop spans 16 amino acids. The chain's CDR3 is CASSLPGGFFDNEQFF. The CDR3 DNA reads TGTGCCAGCAGCTTGCCCGGGGGGTTTTTCGACAATGAGCAGTTCTTC.

The chain uses TRBV5-1 and TRBJ1-3; D call uncertain. Trimming removed 0 bases at V and 0 bases at J, with 10 bases between. The CDR3 has 16 amino acids. The germline gives CDR1 SGHRS, CDR2 YFSETQ. The CDR3 DNA is TGCGCCAGCAGCTTGGCGGGTCCCAGCTCTGGAAACACCATATATTTT. Translation gives CASSLAGPSSGNTIYF.